This TCR beta chain was retrieved from a study of blood T cell repertoires in COVID-19. For the study at large: The study drew acute and convalescent COVID-19 samples from the United States, Italy and Spain.

The CDR3 has 15 amino acids. Deletions cut 0 bases from V and 5 bases from J, with 13 bases between. Germline V gene lookup returns CDR1 SNHLY and CDR2 FYNNEI. As originally analysed: Estimated nucleated cell counts came from reference gene primer amplification. Sequencing used immunoSEQ multiplex PCR; TCRdb keeps in-frame clones, though not all of them. Clone size and V and J calls were adopted from that table, with D and trimming inferred from the DNA. This table holds around 360,000 clones, 80% to 90% found once. Patients at the Seattle site were enrolled during active infection and followed longitudinally.

The sequencing sample was made of peripheral blood. The TCR comes from a woman aged 25 to 39 with COVID-19, enrolled during active disease. This chain joins TRBV2 and TRBJ2-5; D is ambiguous. In DNA, the CDR3 is TGTGCCAGCAGTGAAGCGCTGGTTGCCGGGGAGACCCAGTACTTC. Its protein is CASSEALVAGETQYF.